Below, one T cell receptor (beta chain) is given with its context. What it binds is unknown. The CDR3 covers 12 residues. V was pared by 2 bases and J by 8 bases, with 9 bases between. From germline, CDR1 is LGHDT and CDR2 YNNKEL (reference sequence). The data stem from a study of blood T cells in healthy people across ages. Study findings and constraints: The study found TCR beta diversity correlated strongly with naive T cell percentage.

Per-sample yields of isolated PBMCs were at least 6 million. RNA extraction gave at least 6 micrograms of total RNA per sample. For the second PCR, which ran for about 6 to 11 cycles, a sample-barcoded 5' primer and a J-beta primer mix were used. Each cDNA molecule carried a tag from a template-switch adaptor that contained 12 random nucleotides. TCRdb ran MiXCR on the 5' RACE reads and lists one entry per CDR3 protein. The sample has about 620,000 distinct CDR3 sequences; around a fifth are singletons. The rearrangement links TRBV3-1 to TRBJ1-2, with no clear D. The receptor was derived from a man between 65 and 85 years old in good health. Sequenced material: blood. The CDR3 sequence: CASSQSSKGYTF. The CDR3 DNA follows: TGTGCCAGCAGCCAAAGTTCGAAAGGCTACACCTTC. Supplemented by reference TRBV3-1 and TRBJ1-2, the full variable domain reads DTAVSQTPKYLVTQMGNDKSIKCEQNLGHDTMYWYKQDSKKFLKIMFSYNNKELIINETVPNRFSPKSPDKAHLNLHINSLELGDSAVYFCASSQSSKGYTFGSGTRLTVV.